This TCR beta chain is drawn from a study of molecular identifiers for immune sequencing clone quantification. TCRdb reprocessed the PCR reads via MiXCR and lists one record per CDR3 protein. The sample includes about 640,000 distinct CDR3 sequences, just under 20% of them seen just once. Germline CDR1 LGHNA, CDR2 YSLEER. V was clipped by 0 bases and J by 1 base, with 15 bases between them. This CDR3 comprises 17 residues. This clonotype has only a few counts. Sequencing was carried out using naive CD8+ T cells from blood, with Jurkat cell RNA spiked in. Subset of the sample: FACS-sorted CD8+CD4-CCR7+CD45RA+ naive T cells. The sequence was obtained from a human donor in good health. Some libraries in this study had Jurkat cell RNA spiked in. The V and J genes are TRBV4-3 and TRBJ1-1; D perhaps matches TRBD1 (6 bases). The CDR3 region has the DNA TGCGCCAGCAGCCAAGAGGGGGCAGGGTTACCGAACACTGAAGCTTTCTTT. Residues: CASSQEGAGLPNTEAFF.